This T cell receptor (beta chain) was captured by sequencing in a study of CXCR3-negative and CXCR3-positive naive CD8 T cells. UMI-tagged TRB cDNA libraries were built via 5' RACE. TCRdb processed the 5' RACE reads again and assigns one entry to each CDR3 protein, with no DNA. This repertoire includes 43,000 or so distinct CDR3 sequences. This TCR was recovered from a human donor in good health. Some clones in this sample may be carry-over from other donors' samples. The sample comprised naive CXCR3- CD8+ T cells from blood. Subset noted: CD45RO-CCR7+CD27+CD95- naive CD8+ T cells lacking CXCR3 (TNR3-).

Here the CDR3 reads CASSWSETQYF. This chain connects TRBV12-3 or TRBV12-4 to TRBJ2-5. There are 11 residues in the CDR3.